The 8 T cell receptor beta chains below were found in one sample sequenced in a study of cytomegalovirus exposure and HLA in healthy donors. Primers for the PCR totalled 60 Vbeta and 13 Jbeta. Some clones are missing from TCRdb's copy, which holds only in-frame ones; the method was immunoSEQ multiplex PCR. This sample yields over 40,000 clones, of which 65% to 80% are seen a single time; 6.3% belongs to the top ten. Sequenced material: PBMCs. These receptors came from a man in his thirties or forties in good health and CMV-seronegative.

This chain joins TRBV5-1 and TRBJ2-7; 8 nucleotides align to TRBD1. The V and J ends lost 2 bases and 2 bases, in that order; junction bases with no gene match: 3. The CDR3 is made up of 14 amino acids. Germline V lookup: CDR1 SGHRS, CDR2 YFSETQ. In DNA, the CDR3 is TGCGCCAGCAGCTTCAGGACAGGGACCTACGAGCAGTACTTC. Residues: CASSFRTGTYEQYF.

This sequence joins TRBV7-8 and TRBJ2-1; tentatively, D is TRBD2 (5 bases). The CDR3 spans 14 residues. The germline CDR1 and CDR2 sequences are SGHVS and FQNEAQ. V was trimmed by 6 bases and J by 9 bases, leaving 18 bases between them. The CDR3: CASSLLVLSGEQFF. The DNA for the CDR3 is TGTGCCAGCAGTTTACTCGTCCTAAGCGGTGAGCAGTTCTTC.

This clone came up once. The V and J genes are TRBV5-4 and TRBJ2-7; 7 bases match TRBD2. The V segment lost 4 bases and the J segment 5 bases; nucleotides outside the gene matches: 9. This CDR3 has 14 residues. Per germline, CDR1 SGHNT and CDR2 YYREEE (reference sequence). The DNA for the CDR3 is TGTGCCAGCAGCCGGGGACTATCCATCAACGAGCAGTACTTC. Translation gives CASSRGLSINEQYF.

The gene calls are TRBV10-2 and TRBJ2-5; 7 nucleotides align to TRBD1. This CDR3 is 14 amino acids long. Per the germline V gene, CDR1 is WSHSY and CDR2 is SAAADI. J lost 1 base, V lost 5 bases, and 4 bases had no gene match. CDR3: CASSPTGIQETQYF. The CDR3 DNA is TGCGCCAGCAGTCCGACAGGGATCCAAGAGACCCAGTACTTC.

This chain connects TRBV29-1 to TRBJ2-5; tentative D call: TRBD2 (5 bases). From germline, CDR1 is SQVTM and CDR2 ANQGSEA. Trimming shortened V by 5 bases and J by 5 bases, and 12 bases separated the two germline ends. The CDR3 contains 12 residues. The CDR3 DNA follows: TGCAGCGTTACTAGGGTGGGGGAGACCCAGTACTTC. It is translated as CSVTRVGETQYF.

The V and J genes are TRBV7-8 and TRBJ2-1, with 12 bases matching TRBD2. CDR1 SGHVS and CDR2 FQNEAQ come from the germline V gene. Germline trimming cut 1 base from V and 11 bases from J; bases unmatched to any gene: 3. This CDR3 spans 14 amino acids. DNA for the CDR3: TGTGCCAGCAGCTTAGGGACTAGCGGGGCCAAGCAGTTCTTC. Translating it yields CASSLGTSGAKQFF. The full variable domain, its missing parts supplied by reference TRBV7-8 and TRBJ2-1, is GAGVSQSPRYKVAKRGQDVALRCDPISGHVSLFWYQQALGQGPEFLTYFQNEAQLDKSGLPSDRFFAERPEGSVSTLKIQRTQQEDSAVYLCASSLGTSGAKQFFGPGTRLTVL.

CDR3: CASSRDRGHSGELFF. The CDR3 DNA follows: TGCGCCAGCAGCAGAGACAGGGGGCATAGCGGGGAGCTGTTTTTT. The genes are TRBV5-1 and TRBJ2-2, with 10 positions matching TRBD1. The CDR3 extends over 15 amino acids. CDR1 is SGHRS, CDR2 YFSETQ, per germline. The V gene end was trimmed by 4 bases and the J gene end by 7 bases; junction bases not matched to a gene: 7.

CDR3 residues: CASSYSSGGSYEQYF. CDR3 DNA sequence: TGTGCCAGCAGTTACTCTAGCGGGGGCTCCTACGAGCAGTACTTC. The rearrangement joins TRBV6-5 to TRBJ2-7; 9 nucleotides match TRBD2. CDR1 MNHEY and CDR2 SVGAGI come from the germline V gene. This CDR3 region has 15 residues. The J segment lost 0 bases and the V segment lost 0 bases, leaving 0 bases of the junction unmatched.